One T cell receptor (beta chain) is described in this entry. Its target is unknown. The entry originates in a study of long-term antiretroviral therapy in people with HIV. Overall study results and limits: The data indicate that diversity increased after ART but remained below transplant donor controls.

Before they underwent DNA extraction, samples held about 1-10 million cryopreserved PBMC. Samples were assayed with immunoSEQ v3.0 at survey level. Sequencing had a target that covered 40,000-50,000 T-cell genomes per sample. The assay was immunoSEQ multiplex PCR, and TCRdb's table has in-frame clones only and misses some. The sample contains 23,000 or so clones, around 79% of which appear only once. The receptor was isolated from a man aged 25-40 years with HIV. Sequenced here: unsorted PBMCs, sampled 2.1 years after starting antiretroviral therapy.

In nucleotides, the CDR3 is TGTGCCACCAGCAGCCTCGCCCTAAACACCGGGGAGCTGTTTTTT. Protein: CATSSLALNTGELFF. This sequence joins TRBV15 and TRBJ2-2; D is ambiguous. The CDR3 length is 15 residues. Per germline, CDR1 LNHNV and CDR2 YYDKDF (reference sequence). The germline V and J ends were trimmed by 3 bases and 2 bases, with 10 bases remaining between them. Combining the CDR3 with reference TRBV15 and TRBJ2-2 gives the whole variable domain DAMVIQNPRYQVTQFGKPVTLSCSQTLNHNVMYWYQQKSSQAPKLLFHYYDKDFNNEADTPDNFQSRRPNTSFCFLDIRSPGLGDTAMYLCATSSLALNTGELFFGEGSRLTVL.